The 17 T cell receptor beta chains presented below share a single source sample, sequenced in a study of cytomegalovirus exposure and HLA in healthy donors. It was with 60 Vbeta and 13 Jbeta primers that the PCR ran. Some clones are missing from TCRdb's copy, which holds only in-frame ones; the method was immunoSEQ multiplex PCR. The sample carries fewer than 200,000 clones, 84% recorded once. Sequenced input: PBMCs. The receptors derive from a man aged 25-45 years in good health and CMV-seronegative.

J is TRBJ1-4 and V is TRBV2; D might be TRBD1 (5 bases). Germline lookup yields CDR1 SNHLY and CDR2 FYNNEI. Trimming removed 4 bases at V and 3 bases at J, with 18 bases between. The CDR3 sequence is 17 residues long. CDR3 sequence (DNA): TGTGCCAGCAGTGGGGGCCCGGGACTCGCTTCTAATGAAAAACTGTTTTTT. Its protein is CASSGGPGLASNEKLFF.

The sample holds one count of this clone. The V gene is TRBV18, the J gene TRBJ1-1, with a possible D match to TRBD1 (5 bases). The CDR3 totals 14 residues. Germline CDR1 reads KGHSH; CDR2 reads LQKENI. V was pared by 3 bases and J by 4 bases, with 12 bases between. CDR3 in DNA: TGTGCCAGCTCACCGTCGGGGGGTGGCACTGAAGCTTTCTTT. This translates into CASSPSGGGTEAFF.

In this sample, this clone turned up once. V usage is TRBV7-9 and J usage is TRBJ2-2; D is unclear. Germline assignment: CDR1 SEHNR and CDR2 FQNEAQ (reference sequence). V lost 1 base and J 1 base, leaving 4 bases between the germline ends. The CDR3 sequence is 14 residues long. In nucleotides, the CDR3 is TGTGCCAGCAGCTTAGACAGGAACACCGGGGAGCTGTTTTTT. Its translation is CASSLDRNTGELFF.

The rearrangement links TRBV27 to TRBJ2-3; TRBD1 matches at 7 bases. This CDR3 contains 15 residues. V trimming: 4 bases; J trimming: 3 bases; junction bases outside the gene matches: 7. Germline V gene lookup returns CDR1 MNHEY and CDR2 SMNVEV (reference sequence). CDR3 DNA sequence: TGTGCCAGCAGTTCCCAGGGGGTGATTACAGATACGCAGTATTTT. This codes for CASSSQGVITDTQYF.

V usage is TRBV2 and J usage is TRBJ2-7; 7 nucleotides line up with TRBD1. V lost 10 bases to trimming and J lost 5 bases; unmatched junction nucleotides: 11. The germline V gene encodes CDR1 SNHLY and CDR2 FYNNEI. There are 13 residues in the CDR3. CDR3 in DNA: TGTGCCACCAAGGAGACAGGGTCCCACGAGCAGTACTTC. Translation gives CATKETGSHEQYF.

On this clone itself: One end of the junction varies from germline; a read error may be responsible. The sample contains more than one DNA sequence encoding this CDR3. The chain's CDR3 is CASSPTGTGGSPLHF. The CDR3 bases are TGCGCCAGCAGCCCAACCGGGACAGGGGGTTCACCTCTCCACTTT. The chain recombines TRBV4-1 with TRBJ1-6; 11 bases agree with TRBD1. Germline CDR1 is MGHRA and CDR2 is YSYEKL. The CDR3 loop spans 15 amino acids.

The CDR3 sequence is CASSYRDSLYEQYF. In DNA, the CDR3 is TGTGCCAGCAGTTACAGGGACAGTTTGTACGAGCAGTACTTC. V is TRBV6-5 and J is TRBJ2-5; 7 bases are shared with TRBD1. The assigned J gene may be wrong: the sequence end matches TRBJ2-7 better. Germline CDR1 is MNHEY and CDR2 is SVGAGI. The CDR3 covers 14 residues.

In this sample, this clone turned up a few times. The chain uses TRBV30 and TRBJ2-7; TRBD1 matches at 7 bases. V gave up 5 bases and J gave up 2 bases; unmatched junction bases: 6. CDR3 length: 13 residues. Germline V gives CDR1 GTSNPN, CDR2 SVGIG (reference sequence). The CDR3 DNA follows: TGTGCCTGGCACCGGGACAGACCCTACGAGCAGTACTTC. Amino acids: CAWHRDRPYEQYF.

This CDR3 reads CASSYGRGSPYNEQFF. Written as DNA, the CDR3 is TGTGCCAGCAGTTACGGGAGAGGCAGCCCCTACAATGAGCAGTTCTTC. The chain combines TRBV6-6 with TRBJ2-1, with D possibly TRBD2 on 5 matching bases. V was clipped by 2 bases and J by 2 bases, with 13 bases between them. Germline V gene sequence: CDR1 MNHNY, CDR2 SVGAGI (reference sequence). The CDR3 contains 16 residues.

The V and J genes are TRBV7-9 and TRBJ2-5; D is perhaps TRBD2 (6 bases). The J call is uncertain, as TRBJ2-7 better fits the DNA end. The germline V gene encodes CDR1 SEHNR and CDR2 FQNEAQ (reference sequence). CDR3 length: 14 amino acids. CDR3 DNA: TGTGCCAGCAGCGCCTCGGGACTCACCTACGAGCAGTACTTC. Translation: CASSASGLTYEQYF.

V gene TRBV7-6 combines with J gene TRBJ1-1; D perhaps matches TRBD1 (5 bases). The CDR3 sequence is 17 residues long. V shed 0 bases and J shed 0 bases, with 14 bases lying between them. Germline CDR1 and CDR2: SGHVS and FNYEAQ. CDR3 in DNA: TGTGCCAGCAGCTTAGCGAAAAAAACAGGCCTGAACACTGAAGCTTTCTTT. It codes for CASSLAKKTGLNTEAFF.

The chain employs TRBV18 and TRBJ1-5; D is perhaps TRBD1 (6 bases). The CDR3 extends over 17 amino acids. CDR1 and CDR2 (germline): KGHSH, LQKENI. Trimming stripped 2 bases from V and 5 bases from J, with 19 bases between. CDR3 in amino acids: CASSPGTRNPLDQPQHF. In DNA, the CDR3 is TGTGCCAGCTCACCAGGGACACGCAACCCCCTCGATCAGCCCCAGCATTTT. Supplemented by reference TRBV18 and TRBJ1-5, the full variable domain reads NAGVMQNPRHLVRRRGQEARLRCSPMKGHSHVYWYRQLPEEGLKFMVYLQKENIIDESGMPKERFSAEFPKEGPSILRIQQVVRGDSAAYFCASSPGTRNPLDQPQHFGDGTRLSIL.

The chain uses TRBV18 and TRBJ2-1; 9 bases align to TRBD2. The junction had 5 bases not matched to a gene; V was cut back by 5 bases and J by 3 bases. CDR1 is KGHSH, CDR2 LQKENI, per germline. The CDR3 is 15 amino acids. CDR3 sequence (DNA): TGTGCCAGCTCAATTAGCGGGAGCTTCTACAATGAGCAGTTCTTC. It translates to CASSISGSFYNEQFF.

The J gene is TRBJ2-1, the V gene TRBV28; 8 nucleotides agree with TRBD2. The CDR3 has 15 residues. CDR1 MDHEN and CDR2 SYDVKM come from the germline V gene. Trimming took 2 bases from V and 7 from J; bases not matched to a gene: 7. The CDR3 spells CASSLRSGGRNEQFF. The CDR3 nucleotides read TGTGCCAGCAGTTTAAGGAGCGGGGGAAGGAATGAGCAGTTCTTC. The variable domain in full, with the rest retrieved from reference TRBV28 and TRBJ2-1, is DVKVTQSSRYLVKRTGEKVFLECVQDMDHENMFWYRQDPGLGLRLIYFSYDVKMKEKGDIPEGYSVSREKKERFSLILESASTNQTSMYLCASSLRSGGRNEQFFGPGTRLTVL.

CDR3 in DNA: TGTGCCAGTAACAGGGAATCGCAAGAGACCCAGTACTTC. Its translation is CASNRESQETQYF. The V call is TRBV2, the J call TRBJ2-5; D may be TRBD1 (6 bases). The CDR3 runs 13 residues. V lost 9 bases and J 2 bases, leaving 13 bases between the germline ends. The germline CDR1 and CDR2 sequences are SNHLY and FYNNEI.

CDR3 in amino acids: CASSWDRSSYEQYF. The CDR3 DNA follows: TGTGCCAGCAGCTGGGACAGGTCCTCCTACGAGCAGTACTTC. The J gene is TRBJ2-7, the V gene TRBV11-2, with TRBD1 identical over 8 bases. Per the germline V gene, CDR1 is SGHAT and CDR2 is FQNNGV. After removal of 4 bases from V and 0 bases from J, the junction contained 2 bases not matched to a gene. The CDR3 runs to 14 residues.

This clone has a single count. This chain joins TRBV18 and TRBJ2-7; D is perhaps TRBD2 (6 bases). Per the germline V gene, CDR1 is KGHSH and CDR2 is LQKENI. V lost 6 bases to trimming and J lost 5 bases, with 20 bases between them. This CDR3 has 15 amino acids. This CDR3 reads CASSPVMVGGDEQYF. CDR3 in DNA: TGTGCCAGCTCCCCGGTAATGGTCGGAGGGGACGAGCAGTACTTC.